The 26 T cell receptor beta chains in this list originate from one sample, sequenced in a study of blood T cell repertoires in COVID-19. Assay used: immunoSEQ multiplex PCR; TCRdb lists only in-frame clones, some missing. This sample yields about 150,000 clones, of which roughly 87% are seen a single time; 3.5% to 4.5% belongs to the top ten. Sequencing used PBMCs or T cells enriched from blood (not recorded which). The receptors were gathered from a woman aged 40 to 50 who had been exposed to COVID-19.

The CDR3 loop reads CASSLTGGNSGNTIYF. DNA of the CDR3: TGTGCCAGCAGCTTGACAGGGGGAAACTCTGGAAACACCATATATTTT. This chain connects TRBV7-2 to TRBJ1-3; 9 bases fit TRBD1. The CDR3 covers 16 residues. Trimming at V came to 3 bases and at J to 0 bases, leaving 3 bases not matched to a gene. In germline, CDR1 is SGHTA, CDR2 FQGNSA. The full variable domain, in which reference TRBV7-2 and TRBJ1-3 provide the parts outside the CDR3, is GAGVSQSPSNKVTEKGKDVELRCDPISGHTALYWYRQSLGQGLEFLIYFQGNSAPDKSGLPSDRFSAERTGGSVSTLTIQRTQQEDSAVYLCASSLTGGNSGNTIYFGEGSWLTVV.

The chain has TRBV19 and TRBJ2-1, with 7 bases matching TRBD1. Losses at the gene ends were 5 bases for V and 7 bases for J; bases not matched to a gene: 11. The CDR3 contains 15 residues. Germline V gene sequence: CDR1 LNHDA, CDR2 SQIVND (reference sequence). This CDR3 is CASSPDRASKNEQFF. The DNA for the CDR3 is TGTGCCAGTAGTCCCGACAGGGCATCTAAGAATGAGCAGTTCTTC.

CDR3 sequence: CASRVRDSNNSPLHF. CDR3 nucleotides: TGTGCCAGTAGGGTCCGGGACAGTAATAATTCACCCCTCCACTTT. The J gene is TRBJ1-6, the V gene TRBV19; 7 positions agree with TRBD1. This CDR3 has 15 amino acids. Trimming took 6 bases from V and 5 from J; bases not matched to a gene: 7. Germline loops: CDR1 LNHDA, CDR2 SQIVND (reference sequence).

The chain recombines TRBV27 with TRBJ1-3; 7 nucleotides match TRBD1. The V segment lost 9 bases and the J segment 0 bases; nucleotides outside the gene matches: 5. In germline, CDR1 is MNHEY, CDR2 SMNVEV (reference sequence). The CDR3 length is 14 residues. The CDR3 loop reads CASRDRGSGNTIYF. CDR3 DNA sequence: TGTGCCAGTAGGGACAGAGGCTCTGGAAACACCATATATTTT.

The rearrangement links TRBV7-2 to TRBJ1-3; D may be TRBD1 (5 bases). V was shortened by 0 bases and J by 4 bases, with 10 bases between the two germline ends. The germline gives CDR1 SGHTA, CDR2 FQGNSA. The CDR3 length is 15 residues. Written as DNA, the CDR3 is TGTGCCAGCAGCTTAGCGCAGGGAACAGGAAACACCATATATTTT. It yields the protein CASSLAQGTGNTIYF.

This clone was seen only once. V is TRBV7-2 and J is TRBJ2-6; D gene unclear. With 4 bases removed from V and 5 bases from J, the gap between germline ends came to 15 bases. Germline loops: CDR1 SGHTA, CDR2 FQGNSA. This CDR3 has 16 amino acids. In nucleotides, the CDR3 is TGTGCCAGCAGCTCCGTATCCTCTGTCCGGGCCAACGTCCTGACTTTC. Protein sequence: CASSSVSSVRANVLTF.

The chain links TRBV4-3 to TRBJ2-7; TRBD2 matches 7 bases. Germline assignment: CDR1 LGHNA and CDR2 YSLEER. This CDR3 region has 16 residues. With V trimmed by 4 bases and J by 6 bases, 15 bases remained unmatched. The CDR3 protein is CASSRVGGRRTGEQYF. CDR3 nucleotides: TGCGCCAGCAGCCGGGTCGGCGGGAGAAGGACGGGCGAGCAGTACTTC.

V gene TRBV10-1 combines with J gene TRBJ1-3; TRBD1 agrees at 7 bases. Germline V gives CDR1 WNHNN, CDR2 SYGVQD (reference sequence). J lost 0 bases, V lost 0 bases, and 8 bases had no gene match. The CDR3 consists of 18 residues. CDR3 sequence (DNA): TGCGCCAGCAGTGAGTCGACCGGACAGGCCGTCTCTGGAAACACCATATATTTT. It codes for CASSESTGQAVSGNTIYF.

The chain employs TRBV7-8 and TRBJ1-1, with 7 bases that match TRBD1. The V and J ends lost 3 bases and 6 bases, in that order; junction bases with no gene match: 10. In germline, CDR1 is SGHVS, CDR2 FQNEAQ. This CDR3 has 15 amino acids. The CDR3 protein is CASSLRRQGRAEAFF. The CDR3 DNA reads TGTGCCAGCAGCTTGAGGAGACAGGGTCGCGCTGAAGCTTTCTTT. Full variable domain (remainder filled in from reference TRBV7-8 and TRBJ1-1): GAGVSQSPRYKVAKRGQDVALRCDPISGHVSLFWYQQALGQGPEFLTYFQNEAQLDKSGLPSDRFFAERPEGSVSTLKIQRTQQEDSAVYLCASSLRRQGRAEAFFGQGTRLTVV.

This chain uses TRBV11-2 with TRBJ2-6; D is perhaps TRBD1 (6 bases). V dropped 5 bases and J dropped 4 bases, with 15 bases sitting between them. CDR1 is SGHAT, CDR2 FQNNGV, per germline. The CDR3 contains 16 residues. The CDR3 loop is CASSRDTHLGANVLTF. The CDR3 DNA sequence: TGTGCCAGCAGCCGGGACACTCATCTGGGGGCCAACGTCCTGACTTTC.

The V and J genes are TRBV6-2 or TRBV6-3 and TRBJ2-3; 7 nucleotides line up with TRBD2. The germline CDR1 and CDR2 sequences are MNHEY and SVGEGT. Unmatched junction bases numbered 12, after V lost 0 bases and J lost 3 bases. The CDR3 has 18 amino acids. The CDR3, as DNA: TGTGCCAGCAGTTACTCGGTAGGCGCGGGAGACGGAACAGATACGCAGTATTTT. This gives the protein CASSYSVGAGDGTDTQYF.

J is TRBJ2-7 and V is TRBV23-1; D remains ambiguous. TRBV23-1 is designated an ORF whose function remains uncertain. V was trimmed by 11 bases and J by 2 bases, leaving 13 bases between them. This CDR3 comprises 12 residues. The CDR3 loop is CAGKMGPYEQYF. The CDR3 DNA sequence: TGCGCCGGAAAAATGGGCCCCTACGAGCAGTACTTC.

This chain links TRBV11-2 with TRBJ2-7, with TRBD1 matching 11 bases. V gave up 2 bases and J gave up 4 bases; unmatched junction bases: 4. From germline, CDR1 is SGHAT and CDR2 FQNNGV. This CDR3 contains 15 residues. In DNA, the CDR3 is TGTGCCAGCAGCTTAAGGACAGGGGGCGAATACGAGCAGTACTTC. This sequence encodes CASSLRTGGEYEQYF.

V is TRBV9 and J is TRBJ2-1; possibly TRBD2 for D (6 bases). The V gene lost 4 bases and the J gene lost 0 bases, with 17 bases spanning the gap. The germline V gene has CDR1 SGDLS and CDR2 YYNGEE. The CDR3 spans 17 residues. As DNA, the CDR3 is TGTGCCAGCAGCAAGGTGGAGGGGCGGATCTCCTACAATGAGCAGTTCTTC. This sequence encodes CASSKVEGRISYNEQFF.

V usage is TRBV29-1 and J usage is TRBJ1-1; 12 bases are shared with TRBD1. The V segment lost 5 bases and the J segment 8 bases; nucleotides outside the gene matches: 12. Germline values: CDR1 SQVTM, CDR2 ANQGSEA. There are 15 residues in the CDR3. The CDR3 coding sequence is TGCAGCGTTACCGGGACAGGGGGCTTCCGAGACGAAGCTTTCTTT. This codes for CSVTGTGGFRDEAFF.

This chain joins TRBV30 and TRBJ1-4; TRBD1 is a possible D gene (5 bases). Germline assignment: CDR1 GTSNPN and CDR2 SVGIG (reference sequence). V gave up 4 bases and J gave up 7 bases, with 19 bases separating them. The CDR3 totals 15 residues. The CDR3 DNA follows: TGTGCCTGGATCCGGAGAGGGGCGCGGGGTGAAAAACTGTTTTTT. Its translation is CAWIRRGARGEKLFF.

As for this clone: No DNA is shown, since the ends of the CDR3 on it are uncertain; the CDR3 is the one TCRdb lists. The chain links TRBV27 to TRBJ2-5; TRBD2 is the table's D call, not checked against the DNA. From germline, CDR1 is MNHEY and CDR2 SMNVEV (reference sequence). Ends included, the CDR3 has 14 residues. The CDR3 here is CASSLEGFLETQYF.

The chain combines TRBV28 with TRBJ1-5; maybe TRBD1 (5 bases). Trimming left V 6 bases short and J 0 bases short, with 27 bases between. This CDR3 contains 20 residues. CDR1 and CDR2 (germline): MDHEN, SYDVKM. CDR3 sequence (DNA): TGTGCCAGCAGCCCGAGGACCCAGGGTTGGCATATTGGTAGCAATCAGCCCCAGCATTTT. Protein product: CASSPRTQGWHIGSNQPQHF. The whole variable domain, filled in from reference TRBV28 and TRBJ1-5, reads DVKVTQSSRYLVKRTGEKVFLECVQDMDHENMFWYRQDPGLGLRLIYFSYDVKMKEKGDIPEGYSVSREKKERFSLILESASTNQTSMYLCASSPRTQGWHIGSNQPQHFGDGTRLSIL.

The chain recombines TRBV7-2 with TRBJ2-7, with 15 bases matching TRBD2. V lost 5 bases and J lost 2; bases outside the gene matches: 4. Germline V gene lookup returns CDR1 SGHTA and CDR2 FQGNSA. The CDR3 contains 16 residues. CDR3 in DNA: TGTGCCAGCAGCCAGGGACTAGCGGGAGGCCCCTACGAGCAGTACTTC. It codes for CASSQGLAGGPYEQYF.

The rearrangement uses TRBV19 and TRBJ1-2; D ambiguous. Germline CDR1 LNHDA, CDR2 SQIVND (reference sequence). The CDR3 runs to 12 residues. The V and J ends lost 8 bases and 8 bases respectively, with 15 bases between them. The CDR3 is CASGFGPGGYTF. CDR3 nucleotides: TGTGCCAGTGGATTCGGGCCGGGGGGCTACACCTTC.

The CDR3 region has the DNA TGTGCCAGCAGTCCTCAGACAGGGGGGAATGAAAAACTGTTTTTT. Amino acids: CASSPQTGGNEKLFF. J is TRBJ1-4 and V is TRBV28; the match to TRBD1 covers 9 bases. V was pared by 5 bases and J by 5 bases, with 6 bases of the junction left unmatched. The germline V gene encodes CDR1 MDHEN and CDR2 SYDVKM. The CDR3 spans 15 residues.

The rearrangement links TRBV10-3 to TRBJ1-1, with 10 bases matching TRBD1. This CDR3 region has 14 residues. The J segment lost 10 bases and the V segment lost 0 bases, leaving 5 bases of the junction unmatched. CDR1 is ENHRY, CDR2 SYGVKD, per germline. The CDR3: CAISESDRGRVAFF. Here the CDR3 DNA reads TGTGCCATCAGTGAGTCCGACAGGGGGCGGGTAGCTTTCTTT.

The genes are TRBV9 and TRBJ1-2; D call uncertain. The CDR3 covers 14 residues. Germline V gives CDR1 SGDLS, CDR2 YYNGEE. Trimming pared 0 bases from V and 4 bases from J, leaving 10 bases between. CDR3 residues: CASSVATGGYGYTF. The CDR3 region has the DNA TGTGCCAGCAGCGTAGCTACGGGAGGCTATGGCTACACCTTC.

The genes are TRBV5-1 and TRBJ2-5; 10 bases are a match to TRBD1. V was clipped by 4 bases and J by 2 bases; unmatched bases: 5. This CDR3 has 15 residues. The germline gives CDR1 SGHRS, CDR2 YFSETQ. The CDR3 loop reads CASSVRQGAQETQYF. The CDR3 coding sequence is TGCGCCAGCAGCGTAAGACAGGGGGCGCAAGAGACCCAGTACTTC.

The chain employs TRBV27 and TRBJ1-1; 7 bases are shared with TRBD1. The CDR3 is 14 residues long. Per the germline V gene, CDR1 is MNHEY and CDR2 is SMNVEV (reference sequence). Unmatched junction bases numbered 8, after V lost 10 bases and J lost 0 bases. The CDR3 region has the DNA TGTGCCACCTCCCCGGGACAGTTGAACACTGAAGCTTTCTTT. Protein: CATSPGQLNTEAFF.

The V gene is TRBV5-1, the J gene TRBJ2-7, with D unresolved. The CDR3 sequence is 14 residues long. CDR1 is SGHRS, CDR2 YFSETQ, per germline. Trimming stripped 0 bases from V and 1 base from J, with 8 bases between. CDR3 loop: CASSLVSLSYEQYF. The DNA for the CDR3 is TGCGCCAGCAGCTTGGTTTCCCTTTCCTACGAGCAGTACTTC.